The 18 T cell receptor beta chains below were found in one sample sequenced in a study of T cell repertoires in cytomegalovirus infection. TCRdb independently ran MiXCR on the reads; one entry per CDR3 protein. The table records hundreds of thousands of distinct CDR3 sequences, under 40% of them present only once. The sequenced material came from PBMCs. The origin of the receptors is a human donor in good health (CMV status not recorded). Some clones in this sample may be carry-over from other donors' samples.

For the CDR3, the DNA is TGTGCCACGTGCCGTCGGGGGTACCAAGAGACCCAGTACTTC. This codes for CATCRRGYQETQYF. V gene TRBV15 combines with J gene TRBJ2-5; maybe TRBD2 (6 bases). Trimming shortened V by 9 bases and J by 0 bases, and 14 bases separated the two germline ends. The CDR3 contains 14 residues. The V gene's germline CDR1 is LNHNV and CDR2 YYDKDF (reference sequence).

The rearrangement uses TRBV14 and TRBJ2-7; D gene uncertain. This CDR3 region has 11 residues. Germline lookup yields CDR1 SGHDN and CDR2 FVKESK. V gave up 2 bases and J gave up 9 bases, with 8 bases separating them. The CDR3 protein is CASSQTRRQYF. DNA for the CDR3: TGTGCCAGCAGCCAAACCCGGCGGCAGTACTTC.

About this clonotype itself: A much larger clone differs by one base, so this may be a read error. This chain connects TRBV28 to TRBJ2-7; D remains unclear. The V end lost 6 bases, the J end lost 0 bases, and 6 bases lay between the germline ends. The CDR3 is 12 amino acids. The germline V gene has CDR1 MDHEN and CDR2 SYDVKM. The CDR3 protein is CASRLRSYEQYF. As DNA, the CDR3 is TGTGCCAGCAGGTTACGCTCCTACGAGCAGTACTTC.

In this sample, this clonotype turned up once. The V gene is TRBV28, the J gene TRBJ2-5, with D unclear. The germline V and J ends were trimmed by 3 bases and 5 bases, with 13 bases remaining between them. The CDR3 sequence is 14 residues long. Germline V gene data show CDR1 as MDHEN and CDR2 as SYDVKM. The CDR3 loop reads CASSFKGPWETQYF. The CDR3 DNA follows: TGTGCCAGCAGTTTCAAGGGCCCATGGGAGACCCAGTACTTC.

This clonotype was found a few times. This sequence joins TRBV7-2 and TRBJ1-2, with a tentative D call TRBD1 (5 bases). Germline lookup yields CDR1 SGHTA and CDR2 FQGNSA. V lost 5 bases and J lost 1, with 14 bases in between. This CDR3 contains 15 residues. CDR3 region: CASSPRSGGNYGYTF. In DNA, the CDR3 is TGTGCCAGCAGCCCCCGGTCGGGGGGTAACTATGGCTACACCTTC. Based on the CDR3 plus reference TRBV7-2 and TRBJ1-2, the full variable domain is GAGVSQSPSNKVTEKGKDVELRCDPISGHTALYWYRQSLGQGLEFLIYFQGNSAPDKSGLPSDRFSAERTGGSVSTLTIQRTQQEDSAVYLCASSPRSGGNYGYTFGSGTRLTVV.

With respect to this clonotype: This may come from a read error, since a much larger clone is one base off. The V call is TRBV7-2, the J call TRBJ2-1, with a possible D match to TRBD2 (5 bases). Germline CDR1 is SGHTA and CDR2 is FQGNSA. Deletions cut 1 base from V and 7 bases from J, with 23 bases between. CDR3 length: 18 residues. The CDR3 is CASSLDLLEGVAGNEQFF. The CDR3 coding sequence is TGTGCCAGCAGCTTAGATTTGCTAGAGGGAGTCGCCGGTAATGAGCAGTTCTTC.

This clonotype was counted between two and nine times. This chain links TRBV7-9 with TRBJ1-1; D is undetermined. The CDR3 is made up of 13 amino acids. Germline lookup yields CDR1 SEHNR and CDR2 FQNEAQ (reference sequence). The V and J ends lost 8 bases and 6 bases respectively, with 16 bases between them. The CDR3 nucleotides are TGTGCCAGCCTACCTGTAAGCGAACCTGAAGCTTTCTTT. As protein: CASLPVSEPEAFF.

This clonotype came up many times. The rearrangement links TRBV11-1 to TRBJ2-1; D gene ambiguous. CDR3 length: 15 residues. Looked up from germline, CDR1 is SGHAT and CDR2 is FQDESV (reference sequence). Trimming shortened V by 1 base and J by 5 bases, and 12 bases separated the two germline ends. The CDR3 DNA reads TGTGCCAGCAGCTTAGATGCGTCTCCCGACAATGAGCAGTTCTTC. This translates into CASSLDASPDNEQFF. Using reference TRBV11-1 and TRBJ2-1 for the parts outside the CDR3, the full variable domain is EAEVAQSPRYKITEKSQAVAFWCDPISGHATLYWYRQILGQGPELLVQFQDESVVDDSQLPKDRFSAERLKGVDSTLKIQPAELGDSAMYLCASSLDASPDNEQFFGPGTRLTVL.

The genes are TRBV2 and TRBJ2-7; D is perhaps TRBD1 or TRBD2 (5 bases each). The V and J ends lost 6 bases and 6 bases respectively, with 12 bases between them. The CDR3 runs 12 residues. The germline CDR1 and CDR2 sequences are SNHLY and FYNNEI. The CDR3 nucleotides are TGTGCCAGCAGCAGGGTAGCGCTCGAGCAGTACTTC. Translating it yields CASSRVALEQYF.

CDR3 sequence reads: CASSLAGTRTQYF. CDR3 DNA: TGTGCCAGCAGCTTGGCAGGGACGCGTACGCAGTATTTT. The chain uses TRBV5-4 and TRBJ2-3; D could derive from TRBD1 or TRBD2 (5 bases each). The CDR3 has 13 amino acids. The germline V gene encodes CDR1 SGHNT and CDR2 YYREEE (reference sequence). The V end was cut by 0 bases, the J end by 8 bases, with 10 bases between. Full variable domain (rest looked up from reference TRBV5-4 and TRBJ2-3): ETGVTQSPTHLIKTRGQQVTLRCSSQSGHNTVSWYQQALGQGPQFIFQYYREEENGRGNFPPRFSGLQFPNYSSELNVNALELDDSALYLCASSLAGTRTQYFGPGTRLTVL.

J is TRBJ2-3 and V is TRBV19, with 8 bases that match TRBD2. CDR1 is LNHDA, CDR2 SQIVND, per germline (reference sequence). The CDR3 runs to 16 residues. After removal of 5 bases from V and 4 bases from J, the junction contained 11 bases not matched to a gene. CDR3 bases: TGTGCCAGTAGTGACCGAGCGGGAGTTAGGCCAGATACGCAGTATTTT. Encoded protein: CASSDRAGVRPDTQYF.

This clonotype was recorded once. Given the absence of the conserved phenylalanine or tryptophan at the CDR3 end, a read error is likely. The CDR3 sequence: CASSEWPGGGSPLHC. The CDR3 region has the DNA TGTGCCAGCAGTGAATGGCCAGGGGGCGGTTCACCCCTCCACTGT. The chain joins TRBV6-1 to TRBJ1-6; TRBD1 matches at 8 bases. Germline-derived CDR1 and CDR2 are MNHNS and SASEGT. There are 15 residues in the CDR3. V trimming: 2 bases; J trimming: 9 bases; junction bases outside the gene matches: 6.

V gene TRBV28 combines with J gene TRBJ2-7; weak D call: TRBD2 (7 bases). Deletions cut 8 bases from V and 2 bases from J, with 19 bases between. The length of the CDR3 is 15 residues. Germline CDR1 is MDHEN and CDR2 is SYDVKM. This chain's CDR3 is CASEGGGRGPYEQYF. The CDR3 coding sequence is TGTGCCAGCGAGGGGGGGGGACGGGGCCCCTACGAGCAGTACTTC.

The rearrangement joins TRBV2 to TRBJ2-3, with D unresolved. This CDR3 contains 13 residues. CDR1 and CDR2 from the germline V gene are SNHLY and FYNNEI. Trimming shortened V by 7 bases and J by 0 bases, and 8 bases separated the two germline ends. The CDR3 spells CASKFPSTDTQYF. CDR3 bases: TGTGCCAGCAAATTCCCCAGCACAGATACGCAGTATTTT.

This clonotype was counted a few times. A junction boundary mismatches the germline segment, possibly from a read error. The chain recombines TRBV7-7 with TRBJ2-3, with D maybe TRBD2 (5 bases). CDR1 and CDR2 (germline): SSHAT, FNYEAQ (reference sequence). This CDR3 comprises 13 residues. DNA of the CDR3: TGTGCTAGCAGCTTAGGGAGAGCAGATACGCAGTATTTT. It specifies CASSLGRADTQYF.

The V and J genes are TRBV9 and TRBJ2-4, with D possibly being TRBD2 (5 bases). Germline lookup yields CDR1 SGDLS and CDR2 YYNGEE. The germline V and J ends were trimmed by 4 bases and 8 bases, with 13 bases remaining between them. The CDR3 is made up of 13 amino acids. CDR3 in amino acids: CASSRADWDIQYF. The CDR3 coding sequence is TGTGCCAGCAGCCGAGCGGATTGGGACATTCAGTACTTC.

Worth noting for this clonotype: Possible read error: a much larger clone is one base away. The chain uses TRBV7-9 and TRBJ2-3; D is tentatively TRBD1 or TRBD2 (5 bases each). The germline CDR1 and CDR2 sequences are SEHNR and FQNEAQ (reference sequence). There are 16 residues in the CDR3. The CDR3 DNA is TGTGCCAGCAGCGTTGATGAGGGAGTTCTGACAGATACGCCGTATTTT. It is translated as CASSVDEGVLTDTPYF.

Regarding this clonotype: Compared with germline, one end of the junction differs, possibly owing to a read error. The chain employs TRBV7-7 and TRBJ2-7; 11 positions match TRBD1. There are 15 residues in the CDR3. CDR1 is SSHAT and CDR2 is FNYEAQ in the germline V gene (reference sequence). The CDR3 bases are TGTGCTAGCAGCCCCTATCCGGGACAGGGGGACGAGCAGTACTTC. Protein: CASSPYPGQGDEQYF.